This T cell receptor (beta chain) was sequenced in a study of blood T cell repertoires in COVID-19. Study-wide context: From the United States, Italy and Spain came samples of acute and convalescent COVID-19.

Germline values: CDR1 SGDLS, CDR2 YYNGEE. The CDR3 spans 13 residues. Authors' data handling: Counts of nucleated cells, estimated from reference gene primer amplification, were obtained. Here immunoSEQ multiplex PCR was the method, and the copy in TCRdb shows in-frame clones only, minus some. D and trimming come from the DNA, and the V and J calls and clone size come from that table. The data hold fewer than 80,000 clones, with 80% to 95% observed a single time. On this clone: At one end, the junction sequence differs from germline, possibly due to a read error.

The sequenced sample consisted of peripheral blood. The clonotype was recovered from a human donor in a cohort sampled during active COVID-19. This chain uses TRBV9 with TRBJ2-3, with 7 bases matching TRBD2. The CDR3 DNA sequence: TGTGCCAGCAGCACCCGGACTAGAGATCCGCAGTATTTT. Its protein is CASSTRTRDPQYF.